This entry is about one T cell receptor beta chain. As part of library construction, unique molecular identifiers were attached to individual cDNA molecules. TCRdb re-called the 5' RACE reads with MiXCR, one entry per CDR3 protein. This table holds about 19,000 distinct CDR3 sequences, more than 4% found once. This sample was taken from a study of early T cells in non-severe SARS-CoV-2 infection. The V gene end was trimmed by 4 bases and the J gene end by 2 bases; junction bases not matched to a gene: 15. Germline V gene sequence: CDR1 SGDLS, CDR2 YYNGEE. This CDR3 spans 18 amino acids. The V and J genes are TRBV9 and TRBJ2-3, with 8 bases lining up with TRBD2. The sequencing input was whole blood. The clonotype originates from an adult who was a healthcare worker with PCR-confirmed SARS-CoV-2 infection or an uninfected control (not recorded which). DNA of the CDR3: TGTGCCAGCAGCCACGGACCTGGGACTAGACTCAACACAGATACGCAGTATTTT. It yields the protein CASSHGPGTRLNTDTQYF.